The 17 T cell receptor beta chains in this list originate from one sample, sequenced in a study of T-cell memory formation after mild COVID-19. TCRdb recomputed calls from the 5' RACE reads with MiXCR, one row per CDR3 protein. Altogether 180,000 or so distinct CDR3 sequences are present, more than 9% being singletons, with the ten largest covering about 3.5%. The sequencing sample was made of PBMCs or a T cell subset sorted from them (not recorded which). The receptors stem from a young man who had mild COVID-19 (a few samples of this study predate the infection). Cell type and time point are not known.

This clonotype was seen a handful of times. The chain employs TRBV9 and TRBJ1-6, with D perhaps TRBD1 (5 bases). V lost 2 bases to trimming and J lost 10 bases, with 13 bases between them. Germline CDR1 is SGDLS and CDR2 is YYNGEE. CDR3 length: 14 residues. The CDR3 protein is CASSVLRGLSPLHF. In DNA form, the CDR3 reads TGTGCCAGCAGCGTTTTAAGGGGCCTCTCACCCCTCCACTTT.

The CDR3 loop is CASSHRGINYGYTF. The CDR3 region has the DNA TGTGCCAGCAGCCACAGGGGGATTAACTATGGCTACACCTTC. V usage is TRBV12-3 or TRBV12-4 and J usage is TRBJ1-2; 8 bases align to TRBD1. V dropped 6 bases and J dropped 1; count of bases not matched to a gene: 4. The CDR3 is 14 residues long.

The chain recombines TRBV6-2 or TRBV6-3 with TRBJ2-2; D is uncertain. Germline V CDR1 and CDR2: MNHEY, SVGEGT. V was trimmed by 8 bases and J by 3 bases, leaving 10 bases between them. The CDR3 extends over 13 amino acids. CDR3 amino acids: CASRLGYTGELFF. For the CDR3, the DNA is TGTGCCAGCCGCCTAGGGTACACCGGGGAGCTGTTTTTT.

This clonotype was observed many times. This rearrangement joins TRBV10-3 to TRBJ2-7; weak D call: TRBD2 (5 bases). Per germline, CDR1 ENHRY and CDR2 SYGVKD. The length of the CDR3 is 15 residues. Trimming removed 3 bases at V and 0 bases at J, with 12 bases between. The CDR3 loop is CAISDSRGDSYEQYV. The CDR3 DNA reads TGTGCCATCAGTGATAGCCGGGGAGACTCCTACGAGCAGTACGTC.

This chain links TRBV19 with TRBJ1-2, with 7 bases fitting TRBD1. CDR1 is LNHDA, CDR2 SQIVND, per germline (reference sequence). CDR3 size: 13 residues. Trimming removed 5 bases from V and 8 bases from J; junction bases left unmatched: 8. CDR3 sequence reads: CASSYDRDMGYTF. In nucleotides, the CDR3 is TGTGCCAGTAGTTACGACAGGGATATGGGCTACACCTTC.

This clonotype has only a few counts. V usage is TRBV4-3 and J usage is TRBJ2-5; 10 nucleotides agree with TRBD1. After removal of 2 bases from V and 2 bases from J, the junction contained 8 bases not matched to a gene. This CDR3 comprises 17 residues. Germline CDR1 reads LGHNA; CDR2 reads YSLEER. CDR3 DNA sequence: TGCGCCAGCAGCCAAACCTGGGGGACAGGGGTACAAGAGACCCAGTACTTC. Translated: CASSQTWGTGVQETQYF.

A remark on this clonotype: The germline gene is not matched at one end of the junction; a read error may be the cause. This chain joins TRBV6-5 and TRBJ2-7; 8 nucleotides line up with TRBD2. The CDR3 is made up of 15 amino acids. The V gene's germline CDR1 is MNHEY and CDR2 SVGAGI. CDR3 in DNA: TGTGCCAGCACTTACGTTCGGGGGGGCTCGGCCGAGCAGTACTTC. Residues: CASTYVRGGSAEQYF.

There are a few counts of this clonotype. CDR3: CASSAWTGAGTEAFF. The CDR3 DNA reads as TGTGCCAGCAGCGCGTGGACAGGGGCTGGGACTGAAGCTTTCTTT. The chain employs TRBV28 and TRBJ1-1, with 9 bases fitting TRBD1. CDR1 is MDHEN, CDR2 SYDVKM, per germline. V was clipped by 6 bases and J by 5 bases; unmatched bases: 10. This CDR3 comprises 15 residues.

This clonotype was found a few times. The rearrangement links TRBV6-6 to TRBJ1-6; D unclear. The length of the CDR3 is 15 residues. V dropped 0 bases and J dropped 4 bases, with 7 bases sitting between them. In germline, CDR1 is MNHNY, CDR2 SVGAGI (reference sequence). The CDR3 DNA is TGTGCCAGCAGTTACTCCGAGGTTTATAATTCACCCCTCCACTTT. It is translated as CASSYSEVYNSPLHF.

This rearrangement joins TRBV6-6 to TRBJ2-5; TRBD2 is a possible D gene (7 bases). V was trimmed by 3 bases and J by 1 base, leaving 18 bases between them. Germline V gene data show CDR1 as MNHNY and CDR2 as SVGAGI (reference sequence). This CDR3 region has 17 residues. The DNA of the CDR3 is TGTGCCAGCAGTTATAGGGGCGGGGGCCACCTCCAAGAGACCCAGTACTTC. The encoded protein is CASSYRGGGHLQETQYF.

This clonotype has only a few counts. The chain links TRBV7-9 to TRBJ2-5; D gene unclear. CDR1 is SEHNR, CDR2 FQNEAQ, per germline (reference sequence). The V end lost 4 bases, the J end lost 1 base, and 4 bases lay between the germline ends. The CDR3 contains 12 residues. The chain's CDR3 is CASSYSQETQYF. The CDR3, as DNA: TGTGCCAGCAGCTACAGCCAAGAGACCCAGTACTTC.

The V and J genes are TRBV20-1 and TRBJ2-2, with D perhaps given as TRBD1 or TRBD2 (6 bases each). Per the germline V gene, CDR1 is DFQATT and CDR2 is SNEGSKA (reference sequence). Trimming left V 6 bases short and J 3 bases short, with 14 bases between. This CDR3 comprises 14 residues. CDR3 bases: TGCAGTGCGAGTAACAGGGAGGACACCGGGGAGCTGTTTTTT. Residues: CSASNREDTGELFF.

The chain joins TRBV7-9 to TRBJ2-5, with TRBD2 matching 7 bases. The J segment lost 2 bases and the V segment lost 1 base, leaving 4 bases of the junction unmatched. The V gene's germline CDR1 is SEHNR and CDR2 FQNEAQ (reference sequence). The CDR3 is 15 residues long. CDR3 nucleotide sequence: TGTGCCAGCAGCTTAGTGATGGGGGGGCAAGAGACCCAGTACTTC. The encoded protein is CASSLVMGGQETQYF.

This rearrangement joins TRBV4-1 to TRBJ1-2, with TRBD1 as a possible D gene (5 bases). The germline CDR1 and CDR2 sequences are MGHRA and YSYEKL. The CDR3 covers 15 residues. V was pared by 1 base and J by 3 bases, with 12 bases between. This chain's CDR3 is CASSQVQGADYGYTF. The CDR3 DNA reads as TGCGCCAGCAGCCAAGTTCAGGGCGCGGACTATGGCTACACCTTC.

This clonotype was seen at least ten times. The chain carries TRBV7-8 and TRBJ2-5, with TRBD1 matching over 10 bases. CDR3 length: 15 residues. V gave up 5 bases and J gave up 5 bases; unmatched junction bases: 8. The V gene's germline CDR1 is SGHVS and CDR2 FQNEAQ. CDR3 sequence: CASSPTGQGRETQYF. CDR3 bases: TGTGCCAGCAGCCCTACGGGACAGGGGAGGGAGACCCAGTACTTC.

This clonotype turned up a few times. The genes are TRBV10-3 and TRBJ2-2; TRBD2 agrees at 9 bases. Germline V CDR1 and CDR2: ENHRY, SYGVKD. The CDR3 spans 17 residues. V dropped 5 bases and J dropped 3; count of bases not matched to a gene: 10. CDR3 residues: CAISPLAGGPDTGELFF. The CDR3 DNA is TGTGCCATCAGTCCCCTGGCGGGGGGGCCGGACACCGGGGAGCTGTTTTTT.

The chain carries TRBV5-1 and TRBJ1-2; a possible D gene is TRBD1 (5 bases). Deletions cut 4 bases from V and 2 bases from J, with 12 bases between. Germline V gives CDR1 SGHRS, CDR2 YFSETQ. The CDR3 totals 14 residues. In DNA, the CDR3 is TGCGCCAGCAGCAGGGACGGAATAAACTATGGCTACACCTTC. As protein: CASSRDGINYGYTF.